Presented here are 18 T cell receptor beta chains from one specimen sequenced in a study of blood T cell repertoires in COVID-19. Profiled with immunoSEQ multiplex PCR; TCRdb holds only in-frame clones, not every one. The sample yields around 78,000 clones, 75% to 90% seen once. Material: peripheral blood. These receptors were taken from a man in his fifties with active or convalescent COVID-19.

This rearrangement joins TRBV27 to TRBJ2-1, with a tentative D call TRBD2 (6 bases). Germline-derived CDR1 and CDR2 are MNHEY and SMNVEV (reference sequence). This CDR3 contains 15 residues. Between the trimmed V and J ends, which lost 2 bases and 6 bases, there was a span of 14 bases. CDR3 protein: CASSLRTTHTNEQFF. For the CDR3, the DNA is TGTGCCAGCAGTTTAAGGACTACCCACACCAATGAGCAGTTCTTC.

This CDR3 reads CASKGQGAHEQYF. The CDR3 DNA reads TGTGCCAGCAAAGGACAGGGGGCCCACGAGCAGTACTTC. The chain recombines TRBV11-2 with TRBJ2-7, with 11 bases that match TRBD1. The CDR3 loop spans 13 amino acids. Trimming removed 7 bases from V and 5 bases from J; junction bases left unmatched: 4. CDR1 is SGHAT, CDR2 FQNNGV, per germline.

The genes are TRBV27 and TRBJ2-7; TRBD1 matches at 9 bases. Germline CDR1 is MNHEY and CDR2 is SMNVEV (reference sequence). The CDR3 runs to 15 residues. Trimming took 5 bases from V and 0 from J; bases not matched to a gene: 5. CDR3 residues: CASSPTGGSSYEQYF. The CDR3 DNA follows: TGTGCCAGCAGTCCGACAGGGGGGTCCTCCTACGAGCAGTACTTC.

The V call is TRBV5-1, the J call TRBJ2-7, with D possibly being TRBD2 (6 bases). Germline lookup yields CDR1 SGHRS and CDR2 YFSETQ. This CDR3 comprises 13 residues. Trimming stripped 4 bases from V and 7 bases from J, with 15 bases between. CDR3 amino acids: CASSPGEVGEQYF. The CDR3 DNA sequence: TGCGCCAGCAGCCCGGGGGAAGTAGGTGAGCAGTACTTC.

The chain joins TRBV2 to TRBJ1-1; maybe TRBD1 (6 bases). This CDR3 region has 15 residues. Trimming left V 0 bases short and J 4 bases short, with 12 bases between. CDR1 and CDR2 from the germline V gene are SNHLY and FYNNEI. The CDR3 region has the DNA TGTGCCAGCAGTGAAGCCCGGGGGGGCTTCACTGAAGCTTTCTTT. Translation: CASSEARGGFTEAFF.

V gene TRBV27 combines with J gene TRBJ2-2; possible D gene TRBD1, 6 bases. The CDR3 has 14 residues. Germline V gives CDR1 MNHEY, CDR2 SMNVEV (reference sequence). The germline V and J ends were trimmed by 6 bases and 7 bases, with 15 bases remaining between them. The CDR3 DNA reads TGTGCCAGCAGGGCAGGGCAGGGGTTCGGGGAGCTGTTTTTT. Translation gives CASRAGQGFGELFF.

This chain joins TRBV6-1 and TRBJ2-4; D is unclear. The CDR3 contains 13 residues. Trimming cost V 8 bases and J 0 bases, with 8 bases left between them. Looked up from germline, CDR1 is MNHNS and CDR2 is SASEGT. In DNA form, the CDR3 reads TGTGCCAGCTCCGGTACAGCCAAAAACATTCAGTACTTC. Translation gives CASSGTAKNIQYF.

This clone was seen a single time. The V gene is TRBV28, the J gene TRBJ1-3; D is perhaps TRBD1 (6 bases). The germline V gene encodes CDR1 MDHEN and CDR2 SYDVKM. This CDR3 has 17 amino acids. Trimming removed 2 bases from V and 0 bases from J, with 14 bases in between. This chain's CDR3 is CASSLTGTRRSGNTIYF. The CDR3 DNA reads as TGTGCCAGCAGTTTAACCGGGACACGACGCTCTGGAAACACCATATATTTT.

This chain joins TRBV25-1 and TRBJ1-1, with D tentatively TRBD1 (6 bases). The CDR3 has 13 amino acids. The V end was cut by 8 bases, the J end by 0 bases, with 10 bases between. Germline V gene data show CDR1 as MGHDK and CDR2 as SYGVNS. CDR3 bases: TGTGCCAGCTTGGGACAATTGAACACTGAAGCTTTCTTT. It is translated as CASLGQLNTEAFF. The full variable domain, its missing parts supplied by reference TRBV25-1 and TRBJ1-1, is EADIYQTPRYLVIGTGKKITLECSQTMGHDKMYWYQQDPGMELHLIHYSYGVNSTEKGDLSSESTVSRIRTEHFPLTLESARPSHTSQYLCASLGQLNTEAFFGQGTRLTVV.

The chain carries TRBV19 and TRBJ1-5; 9 bases map to TRBD1. Losses at the gene ends were 6 bases for V and 0 bases for J; bases not matched to a gene: 9. This CDR3 spans 17 amino acids. Germline lookup yields CDR1 LNHDA and CDR2 SQIVND (reference sequence). The CDR3 nucleotides read TGTGCCAGTAGCACGACAGGGGGGGGGTATAGCAATCAGCCCCAGCATTTT. Its protein product is CASSTTGGGYSNQPQHF.

This chain links TRBV6-2 or TRBV6-3 with TRBJ2-7; D may be TRBD2 (6 bases). Deletions cut 6 bases from V and 4 bases from J, with 22 bases between. CDR1 and CDR2 (germline): MNHEY, SVGEGT. CDR3 length: 16 residues. The CDR3 region is CASSPTVGQGGYEQYF. The CDR3, as DNA: TGTGCCAGCAGCCCTACGGTGGGGCAGGGAGGTTACGAGCAGTACTTC.

The rearrangement joins TRBV7-6 to TRBJ2-1; 7 nucleotides match TRBD2. The CDR3 is made up of 15 amino acids. Germline V lookup: CDR1 SGHVS, CDR2 FNYEAQ. Losses at the gene ends were 5 bases for V and 4 bases for J; bases not matched to a gene: 8. In DNA form, the CDR3 reads TGTGCCAGCAGCCCCCTGACGGGGGGTTACAATGAGCAGTTCTTC. Protein product: CASSPLTGGYNEQFF.

The chain carries TRBV7-9 and TRBJ1-2, with D unresolved. The CDR3 is made up of 13 amino acids. Germline V CDR1 and CDR2: SEHNR, FQNEAQ (reference sequence). Trimming took off 1 base at V and 6 bases at J, with 9 bases between the two ends. The chain's CDR3 is CASSLVGGNGYTF. CDR3 in DNA: TGTGCCAGCAGCTTAGTCGGAGGGAATGGCTACACCTTC. The full variable domain, completed using reference TRBV7-9 and TRBJ1-2, is DTGVSQNPRHKITKRGQNVTFRCDPISEHNRLYWYRQTLGQGPEFLTYFQNEAQLEKSRLLSDRFSAERPKGSFSTLEIQRTEQGDSAMYLCASSLVGGNGYTFGSGTRLTVV.

This clone appeared a single time. The chain joins TRBV6-2 or TRBV6-3 to TRBJ1-5; D may be TRBD1 (5 bases). The V end was cut by 2 bases, the J end by 11 bases, with 13 bases between. This CDR3 is built from 13 residues. Germline CDR1 and CDR2: MNHEY and SVGEGT. DNA of the CDR3: TGTGCCAGCAGTTACGTAGGGGAAGGCACCCAGCATTTT. Translation gives CASSYVGEGTQHF.

The V call is TRBV7-9, the J call TRBJ1-1; 8 bases align to TRBD1. Germline-derived CDR1 and CDR2 are SEHNR and FQNEAQ (reference sequence). There are 15 residues in the CDR3. The V gene end was trimmed by 5 bases and the J gene end by 3 bases; junction bases not matched to a gene: 8. CDR3 residues: CASSLQGQDDTEAFF. CDR3 sequence (DNA): TGTGCCAGCAGCCTCCAGGGACAGGACGACACTGAAGCTTTCTTT.

This chain uses TRBV5-1 with TRBJ2-7; D is possibly TRBD2 (5 bases). Trimming cost V 0 bases and J 5 bases, with 15 bases left between them. The CDR3 contains 15 residues. CDR1 and CDR2 (germline): SGHRS, YFSETQ. The CDR3 sequence: CASSLAVGESHEQYF. The CDR3 coding sequence is TGCGCCAGCAGCTTGGCCGTCGGGGAGAGCCACGAGCAGTACTTC.

This clone was seen more than once but under ten times. This rearrangement joins TRBV7-9 to TRBJ2-3; possibly TRBD2 for D (5 bases). Trimming took 5 bases from V and 0 from J, leaving 9 bases between them. This CDR3 region has 14 residues. Germline assignment: CDR1 SEHNR and CDR2 FQNEAQ (reference sequence). The CDR3 coding sequence is TGTGCCAGCAGCCCGAGCGGTAGCACAGATACGCAGTATTTT. Protein: CASSPSGSTDTQYF. Full variable domain (outside the CDR3, taken from reference TRBV7-9 and TRBJ2-3): DTGVSQNPRHKITKRGQNVTFRCDPISEHNRLYWYRQTLGQGPEFLTYFQNEAQLEKSRLLSDRFSAERPKGSFSTLEIQRTEQGDSAMYLCASSPSGSTDTQYFGPGTRLTVL.

The table lists this clone with a count of one. The chain recombines TRBV28 with TRBJ1-1; D unresolved. The CDR3 has 13 amino acids. Germline V gives CDR1 MDHEN, CDR2 SYDVKM. Trimming pared 3 bases from V and 1 base from J, leaving 6 bases between. The chain's CDR3 is CASSLGRNTEAFF. In DNA form, the CDR3 reads TGTGCCAGCAGTTTGGGGAGGAACACTGAAGCTTTCTTT.